This T cell receptor beta chain derives from a study of cytotoxic CD8 clonotypes in ibrutinib-treated CLL. Whole-study findings and limits: Rare overall, public clonotypes shrank or held steady under therapy. Clonality increased at ibrutinib response and stayed stable in sustained remission. At progression, however, it fell back toward baseline.

CDR1 LNHDA and CDR2 SQIVND come from the germline V gene (reference sequence). The CDR3 is made up of 14 amino acids. With 6 bases removed from V and 0 bases from J, the gap between germline ends came to 8 bases. This clone has just a few counts. Its antigen is unknown. The intended depth for sequencing was 1 in 200,000 to 1 in 1 million T cells. Assay used: immunoSEQ multiplex PCR; TCRdb lists only in-frame clones, some missing. The sample has about 35,000 clones; nearly 50% are singletons. The rearrangement uses TRBV19 and TRBJ1-4; D uncertain. This specimen consisted of PBMCs, obtained before ibrutinib treatment. This sequence was found in a human donor with chronic lymphocytic leukemia. The CDR3 nucleotides are TGTGCCAGTAGGCCGACGGCAACTAATGAAAAACTGTTTTTT. It is translated as CASRPTATNEKLFF.